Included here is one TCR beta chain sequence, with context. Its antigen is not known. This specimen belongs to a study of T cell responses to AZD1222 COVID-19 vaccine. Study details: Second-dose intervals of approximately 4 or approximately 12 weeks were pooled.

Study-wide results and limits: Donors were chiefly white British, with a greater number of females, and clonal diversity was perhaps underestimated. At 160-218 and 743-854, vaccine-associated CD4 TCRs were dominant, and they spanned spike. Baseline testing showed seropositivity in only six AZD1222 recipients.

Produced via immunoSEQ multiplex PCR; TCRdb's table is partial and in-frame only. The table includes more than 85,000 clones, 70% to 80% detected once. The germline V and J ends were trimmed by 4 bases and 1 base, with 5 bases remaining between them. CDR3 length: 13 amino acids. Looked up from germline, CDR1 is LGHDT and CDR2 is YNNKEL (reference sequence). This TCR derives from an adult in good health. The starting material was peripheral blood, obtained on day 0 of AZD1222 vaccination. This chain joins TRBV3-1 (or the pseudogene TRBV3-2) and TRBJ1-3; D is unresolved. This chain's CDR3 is CASSRVSGNTIYF. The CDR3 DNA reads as TGTGCCAGCAGCCGCGTGTCTGGAAACACCATATATTTT.